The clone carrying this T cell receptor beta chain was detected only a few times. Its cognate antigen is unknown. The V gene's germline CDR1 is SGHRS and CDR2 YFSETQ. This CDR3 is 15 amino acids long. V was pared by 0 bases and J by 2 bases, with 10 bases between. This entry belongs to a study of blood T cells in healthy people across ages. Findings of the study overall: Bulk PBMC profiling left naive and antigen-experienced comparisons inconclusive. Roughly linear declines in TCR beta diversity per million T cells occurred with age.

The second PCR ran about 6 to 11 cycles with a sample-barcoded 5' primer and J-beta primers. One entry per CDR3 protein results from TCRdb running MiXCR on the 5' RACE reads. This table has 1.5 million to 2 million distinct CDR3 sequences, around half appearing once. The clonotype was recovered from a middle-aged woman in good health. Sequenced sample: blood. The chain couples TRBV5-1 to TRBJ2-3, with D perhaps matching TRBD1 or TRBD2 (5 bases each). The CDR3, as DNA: TGCGCCAGCAGCTTGGCTCCGGGGACCACAGATACGCAGTATTTT. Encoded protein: CASSLAPGTTDTQYF.